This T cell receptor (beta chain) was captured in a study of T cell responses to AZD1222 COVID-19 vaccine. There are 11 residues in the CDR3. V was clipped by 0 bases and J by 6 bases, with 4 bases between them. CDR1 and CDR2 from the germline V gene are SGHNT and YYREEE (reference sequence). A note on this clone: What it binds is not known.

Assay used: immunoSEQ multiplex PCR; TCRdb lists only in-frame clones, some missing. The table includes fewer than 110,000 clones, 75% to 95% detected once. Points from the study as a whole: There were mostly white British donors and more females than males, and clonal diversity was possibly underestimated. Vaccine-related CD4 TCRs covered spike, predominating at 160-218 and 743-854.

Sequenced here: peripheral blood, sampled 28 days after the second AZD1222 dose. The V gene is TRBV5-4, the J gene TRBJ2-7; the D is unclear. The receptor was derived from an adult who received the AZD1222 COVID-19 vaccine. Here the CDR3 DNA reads TGTGCCAGCAGCTTGGGGCTCGAGCAGTACTTC. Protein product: CASSLGLEQYF.